This T cell receptor beta chain was found in a study of OX40 agonist ivuxolimab in advanced cancers. Study-wide results and caveats: Normalized expansion of T-cell clones was also low for some nonresponders.

Notes on this clone: What it binds is unknown.

Systemic immunosuppression or a history of autoimmune disease excluded patients. This CDR3 comprises 15 residues. In germline, CDR1 is SEHNR, CDR2 FQNEAQ (reference sequence). The ends were cut back, 2 bases at V and 2 bases at J, with 9 bases in the middle. Generated by immunoSEQ multiplex PCR, the TCRdb table keeps only in-frame clones and is missing some. The sample gives tens of thousands of clones, roughly 90% of which show up once; around a third is in the top ten. The clonotype originates from an adult with an advanced solid tumor such as melanoma, head and neck, liver or kidney cancer. The J gene is TRBJ1-4, the V gene TRBV7-9, with D unclear. The material was CD4+ or CD8+ T cells sorted from blood, obtained in a trial of the OX40 agonist ivuxolimab. The CDR3 sequence: CASSLLGMTNEKLFF. CDR3 sequence (DNA): TGTGCCAGCAGCTTATTGGGGATGACTAATGAAAAACTGTTTTTT.